The 30 T cell receptor beta chains given below trace back to one sample, sequenced in a study of CD8+ T cells in alopecia areata. Cutaneous lymph nodes were pooled and cells sorted by CD4, CD8alpha, NKG2D, NKG2ACE and more. Investigators isolated RNA and reverse transcribed it into cDNA to act as the sequencing template. Only in-frame clones appear in the TCRdb table, and some are missing; sequencing was by immunoSEQ multiplex PCR. The specimen has approximately 300,000 clones, none found just once. The sequenced sample consisted of CD4+ T cells sorted from a lymph node. The receptors derive from a C3H/HeJ mouse with alopecia areata. Mouse strain MHC haplotype: H2-k.

This clone was seen a few times. Gene labels here are mouse ones. The read falls 4 residues short of the CDR3 end, and the missing part is taken from the germline J gene. The gene calls are TRBV13-2 and TRBJ2-3, with 7 bases aligning to TRBD2. The CDR3 spans 15 residues. Trimming removed 3 bases from V and 1 base from J; junction bases left unmatched: 5. The germline V gene has CDR1 NNHNN and CDR2 SYGAGS (reference sequence). The CDR3 is CASGVAGGGAETLYF. CDR3 DNA, as far as it was read: TGTGCCAGCGGTGTCGCTGGGGGAGGTGCAGAA.

As concerns this clone: The gene symbols are mouse symbols. The missing CDR3 end, 4 residues past where the read stops, is filled in from the germline J gene. This chain uses TRBV31 with TRBJ2-2; 10 nucleotides line up with TRBD1. Per the germline V gene, CDR1 is GKSSPN and CDR2 is SITVG. The J segment lost 3 bases and the V segment lost 1 base, leaving 5 bases of the junction unmatched. This CDR3 contains 16 residues. CDR3 bases read: TGTGCCTGGAGTCCACGGGACAGGGGTTACACCGGG. The encoded protein is CAWSPRDRGYTG. The whole CDR3 is CAWSPRDRGYTGQLYF.

The table lists this clone with a few counts. The germline and genes are mouse ones. The observed sequence ends 3 residues before the CDR3 terminus, with the missing tail filled in from the germline J gene. The chain carries TRBV19 and TRBJ1-6, with 7 bases fitting TRBD1. TRBJ1-6 is given ORF status, its function remaining uncertain. Looked up from germline, CDR1 is FNHDT and CDR2 is SITEND (reference sequence). J gave up 2 bases and V 5 bases, and 1 base lay outside the gene matches. The CDR3 is 14 amino acids. The CDR3 loop reads CASRTGTYNSPLYF. The sequenced part of the CDR3 DNA is TGTGCCAGCAGGACAGGGACCTATAATTCGCCC.

This clone came up a few times. Gene names are mouse gene names. The observed sequence ends 4 residues before the CDR3 terminus, with the missing tail filled in from the germline J gene. Other DNA sequences within the sample encode an identical CDR3. This chain links TRBV13-1 with TRBJ2-1; the match to TRBD1 covers 8 bases. CDR1 and CDR2 from the germline V gene are NSHNY and SYGAGN. This CDR3 contains 15 residues. Trimming at V came to 4 bases and at J to 1 base, leaving 4 bases not matched to a gene. The DNA read from the CDR3 is TGTGCCAGCAGTCCTCGACAGGGGAACTATGCT. This encodes CASSPRQGNYA. The full CDR3 protein is CASSPRQGNYAEQFF.

This clone was observed a handful of times. Here the gene names and germline are mouse. The read terminates 4 residues ahead of where the CDR3 ends, so the germline J gene completes it. This chain connects TRBV5 to TRBJ2-1; 8 nucleotides align to TRBD2. Unmatched junction bases numbered 6, after V lost 0 bases and J lost 5 bases. Germline V lookup: CDR1 LGHNA, CDR2 YNLKQL (reference sequence). The CDR3 loop spans 16 amino acids. The CDR3 reads CASSQDGGGGDAEQFF. The DNA read from the CDR3 is TGTGCCAGCAGCCAAGACGGGGGGGGCGGGGATGCT.

This clone was seen more than once but under ten times. Any gene name here is a mouse gene name. The read terminates 4 residues ahead of where the CDR3 ends, so the germline J gene completes it. The chain is built from TRBV19 and TRBJ2-4; 9 bases are shared with TRBD1. Germline values: CDR1 FNHDT, CDR2 SITEND (reference sequence). The CDR3 length is 14 residues. The CDR3: CASSPGTGKNTLYF. CDR3 DNA (partial): TGTGCCAGCAGCCCCGGGACAGGGAAAAAC. Looking up the rest from reference TRBV19 and TRBJ2-4 gives the full variable domain: GGIITQTPKFLIGQEGQKLTLKCQQNFNHDTMYWYRQDSGKGLRLIYYSITENDLQKGDLSEGYDASREKKSSFSLTVTSAQKNEMAVFLCASSPGTGKNTLYFGAGTRLSVL.

A few counts support this clone. The gene names given are mouse names. The CDR3 end falls 4 residues outside the read, so it is completed with the germline J gene. The V gene is TRBV13-2, the J gene TRBJ2-3; the D gene is possibly TRBD2 (7 bases). The length of the CDR3 is 16 residues. V lost 1 base to trimming and J lost 0 bases, with 12 bases between them. The germline CDR1 and CDR2 sequences are NNHNN and SYGAGS (reference sequence). The part of the CDR3 DNA that was read is TGTGCCAGCGGTGATCTGGGGGCCGGGAGTGCAGAA. Its translation is CASGDLGAGSAE. The whole CDR3 sequence reads CASGDLGAGSAETLYF.

As concerns this clone: These gene names are mouse names. The read terminates 4 residues before the CDR3 end, so the remaining end is supplied by the germline J gene. Other DNA sequences of this sample code for an identical CDR3. V usage is TRBV1 and J usage is TRBJ1-1; D unresolved. Germline assignment: CDR1 NSQYPW and CDR2 LRSPGD (reference sequence). Deletions cut 1 base from V and 1 base from J, with 7 bases between. This CDR3 comprises 14 residues. CDR3 DNA (partial): TGCACCTGCAGTGCAGCAGGCGGAAACACA. Translated, it gives CTCSAAGGNT. The CDR3 as a whole reads CTCSAAGGNTEVFF.

This clone was counted a few times. Any gene name here is a mouse gene name. The read falls 4 residues short of the CDR3 end, and the missing part is taken from the germline J gene. The chain employs TRBV13-3 and TRBJ2-1; 7 bases line up with TRBD1. The length of the CDR3 is 15 residues. CDR1 is NNHDY and CDR2 is SYVADS in the germline V gene. The junction had 5 bases not matched to a gene; V was cut back by 5 bases and J by 0 bases. CDR3 region: CASRTGVDNYAEQFF. The covered CDR3 bases are TGTGCCAGCAGAACAGGGGTGGATAACTATGCT.

Remarks on this clone: These gene names are mouse names. The read terminates 4 residues ahead of where the CDR3 ends, so the germline J gene completes it. This sequence joins TRBV1 and TRBJ2-5; perhaps TRBD1 as D (5 bases). The germline CDR1 and CDR2 sequences are NSQYPW and LRSPGD (reference sequence). CDR3 length: 14 residues. The CDR3 protein is CTCSAVGREDTQYF. The DNA read from the CDR3 is TGCACCTGCAGTGCAGTAGGCAGGGAGGAC.

In this sample, this clone turned up a few times. Gene names and germline refer to mouse. The read ends 4 residues early relative to the CDR3; the germline J gene fills the gap. V is TRBV17 and J is TRBJ2-4; TRBD2 matches at 9 bases. CDR3 length: 15 residues. V dropped 7 bases and J dropped 0; count of bases not matched to a gene: 5. CDR1 MNHDT and CDR2 YYDKIL come from the germline V gene. The CDR3 sequence: CASTPTGGSQNTLYF. The CDR3 bases that were read are TGTGCTAGCACCCCGACTGGGGGAAGTCAAAAC. The full variable domain, completed using reference TRBV17 and TRBJ2-4, is DTTVKQNPRYKLARVGKPVNLICSQTMNHDTMYWYQKKPNQAPKLLLFYYDKILNREADTFEKFQSSRPNNSFCSLYIGSAGLEYSAMYLCASTPTGGSQNTLYFGAGTRLSVL.

This clone was found a few times. Mouse gene names apply. Coverage ceases 4 residues before the CDR3 finishes, and the germline J gene fills in the end. The chain has TRBV13-3 and TRBJ2-1, with a tentative D call TRBD2 (6 bases). CDR1 and CDR2 from the germline V gene are NNHDY and SYVADS. This CDR3 is built from 14 residues. V was cut by 1 base and J by 3 bases, with 8 bases left in between. CDR3 DNA (partial): TGTGCCAGCAGTGATTGGGGGTCCTATGCT. Protein sequence: CASSDWGSYA. The whole CDR3 reads CASSDWGSYAEQFF.

Regarding this clone: Any gene name here is a mouse gene name. Read data end 4 residues before the CDR3 end; the end is taken from the germline J gene. This chain links TRBV13-1 with TRBJ2-7; D is possibly TRBD1 (5 bases). This CDR3 comprises 12 residues. Germline CDR1 is NSHNY and CDR2 is SYGAGN. CDR3 amino acids: CASSGSGYEQYF. The sequenced part of the CDR3 DNA is TGTGCCAGCAGTGGATCAGGGTAT.

In its sample, this clone was seen a few times. The gene symbols are mouse symbols. The read halts 4 residues ahead of the CDR3 end, with the missing end drawn from the germline J gene. Other DNA variants within this sample encode the same CDR3. The chain carries TRBV13-1 and TRBJ1-1, with 11 bases matching TRBD1. V lost 0 bases and J lost 4; bases outside the gene matches: 5. Per germline, CDR1 NSHNY and CDR2 SYGAGN. The CDR3 covers 16 residues. CDR3 protein: CASSDGGQGAGTEVFF. CDR3 DNA (partial): TGTGCCAGCAGTGATGGTGGACAGGGGGCAGGCACA.

This clone showed up just a few times. The gene symbols are mouse symbols. Incomplete CDR3 DNA: TGTGCCAGCAGTATCCAGGGGGCCAAT. As protein: CASSIQGAN. Given in full, the CDR3 is CASSIQGANEQYF. The genes are TRBV19 and TRBJ2-7; 8 bases map to TRBD1. The sequenced fragment ends 4 residues before the CDR3 boundary, so the rest is inferred from the germline J gene. Germline CDR1 reads FNHDT; CDR2 reads SITEND (reference sequence). This CDR3 has 13 amino acids.

The sample holds a few counts of this clone. Gene names denote mouse genes. The CDR3 end lies 4 residues beyond the end of the read and is filled in from the germline J gene. The rearrangement uses TRBV13-1 and TRBJ1-2; TRBD1 matches at 10 bases. This CDR3 contains 14 residues. Germline lookup yields CDR1 NSHNY and CDR2 SYGAGN. The V segment lost 5 bases and the J segment 4 bases; nucleotides outside the gene matches: 5. The CDR3 region is CASRAGQGSSDYTF. The CDR3 bases that were read are TGTGCCAGCAGGGCGGGACAGGGGAGCTCC.

Concerning this clone: The listed genes are named as in mouse. With the read ending 4 residues before the CDR3 end, the germline J gene is used to fill in that end. The chain joins TRBV13-3 to TRBJ2-7; TRBD1 is a possible D gene (6 bases). Germline CDR1 reads NNHDY; CDR2 reads SYVADS. This CDR3 contains 14 residues. Trimming pared 4 bases from V and 0 bases from J, leaving 11 bases between. The covered CDR3 bases are TGTGCCAGCAGTAGACAGGTCAGCTCCTAT. Translated, it gives CASSRQVSSY. The whole CDR3 reads CASSRQVSSYEQYF.

A few counts support this clone. Germline and genes here are mouse. The read terminates 4 residues ahead of where the CDR3 ends, so the germline J gene completes it. Other DNA sequences in the sample encode the same CDR3. This sequence joins TRBV1 and TRBJ2-5; D perhaps matches TRBD1 (6 bases). The CDR3 runs 12 residues. CDR1 is NSQYPW and CDR2 is LRSPGD in the germline V gene (reference sequence). CDR3 in amino acids: CTCSARGDTQYF. The sequenced CDR3 bases are TGCACCTGCAGTGCCAGGGGAGAC.

Concerning this clone itself: The gene symbols are mouse symbols. This CDR3 is CAWSLKNSYAEQFF. The covered CDR3 bases are TGTGCCTGGAGTCTAAAAAACAGCTATGCT. The V gene is TRBV31, the J gene TRBJ2-1; D ambiguous. With the read ending 4 residues before the CDR3 end, the germline J gene is used to fill in that end. The CDR3 length is 14 residues. The germline V and J ends were trimmed by 0 bases and 3 bases, with 9 bases remaining between them. CDR1 and CDR2 (germline): GKSSPN, SITVG.

The sample holds a few counts of this clone. Gene names are mouse gene names. The missing CDR3 end, 4 residues past where the read stops, is filled in from the germline J gene. The same CDR3 can be traced to other DNA sequences in this sample. The V and J genes are TRBV5 and TRBJ2-3; D is undetermined. The CDR3 totals 13 residues. Germline lookup yields CDR1 LGHNA and CDR2 YNLKQL (reference sequence). V lost 2 bases and J 1 base, leaving 4 bases between the germline ends. The CDR3 protein is CASSQLGAETLYF. The covered CDR3 bases are TGTGCCAGCAGCCAATTGGGTGCAGAA.

This clone was detected many times. Gene names and germline refer to mouse. The CDR3 end lies 4 residues beyond the end of the read and is filled in from the germline J gene. The chain joins TRBV17 to TRBJ2-2; D is ambiguous. The length of the CDR3 is 12 residues. V lost 6 bases and J 3 bases, leaving 5 bases between the germline ends. Germline values: CDR1 MNHDT, CDR2 YYDKIL. The CDR3 protein is CASRTHTGQLYF. The covered CDR3 bases are TGTGCTAGCAGGACACACACCGGG.

This clone came up a few times. Genes here carry mouse names. Read coverage stops 4 residues before the CDR3 terminus; the germline J gene supplies the remainder. The J gene is TRBJ2-2, the V gene TRBV1; 8 bases fit TRBD2. Germline V CDR1 and CDR2: NSQYPW, LRSPGD (reference sequence). V was clipped by 1 base and J by 4 bases; unmatched bases: 5. The CDR3 covers 16 residues. The CDR3 bases that were read are TGCACCTGCAGTGCAGGGGGGGGGCGCGGCACCGGG. It encodes CTCSAGGGRGTG. In full, the CDR3 reads CTCSAGGGRGTGQLYF.

There are a few counts of this clone. Genes here carry mouse names. The read ends 4 residues early relative to the CDR3; the germline J gene fills the gap. The chain recombines TRBV13-2 with TRBJ1-2; D gene uncertain. This CDR3 contains 13 residues. Trimming left V 5 bases short and J 0 bases short, with 8 bases between. Per germline, CDR1 NNHNN and CDR2 SYGAGS (reference sequence). The CDR3 protein is CASGPHPNSDYTF. The covered CDR3 bases are TGTGCCAGCGGCCCACACCCAAACTCC.

This clone has a handful of counts. The germline and genes are mouse ones. The CDR3 is cut off 4 residues early in the read; its end comes from the germline J gene. V and J are TRBV13-1 and TRBJ2-3, with TRBD1 identical over 9 bases. V was clipped by 4 bases and J by 1 base; unmatched bases: 7. The germline gives CDR1 NSHNY, CDR2 SYGAGN. CDR3 length equals 16 residues. CDR3 DNA (partial): TGTGCCAGCAGTCCCCGGACAGGGGAGGGTGCAGAA. Its translation: CASSPRTGEGAE. The full-length CDR3 reads as CASSPRTGEGAETLYF.

To note about this clone: Any gene name here is a mouse gene name. The CDR3 end lies 4 residues beyond the end of the read and is filled in from the germline J gene. At the DNA level, this CDR3 is encoded by other sequences in the same sample as well. This sequence joins TRBV13-2 and TRBJ1-2, with D uncertain. This CDR3 is built from 14 residues. Germline values: CDR1 NNHNN, CDR2 SYGAGS (reference sequence). Trimming left V 0 bases short and J 0 bases short, with 6 bases between. CDR3 sequence reads: CASGDAQTNSDYTF. Incomplete CDR3 DNA: TGTGCCAGCGGTGATGCCCAGACAAACTCC.

In the case of this clone: Gene labels here are mouse ones. The DNA ends 4 residues before the CDR3 does, and the rest of the CDR3 is filled in from the germline J gene. The chain uses TRBV29 and TRBJ1-2; possible D gene TRBD1, 5 bases. CDR1 and CDR2 from the germline V gene are MSHET and SYDVDS. V was shortened by 2 bases and J by 1 base, with 8 bases between the two germline ends. This CDR3 is built from 14 residues. The part of the CDR3 DNA that was read is TGTGCTAGCAGTTTAGGGGGGGAAAACTCC. Protein: CASSLGGENS. In full, the CDR3 reads CASSLGGENSDYTF.

In its sample, this clone was seen a few times. The gene names here belong to mouse. Read data end 4 residues before the CDR3 end; the end is taken from the germline J gene. The same CDR3 also results from other DNA sequences found in this sample. The V and J genes are TRBV19 and TRBJ2-7; 9 bases fit TRBD2. CDR3 size: 14 residues. The V gene's germline CDR1 is FNHDT and CDR2 SITEND (reference sequence). With V trimmed by 2 bases and J by 3 bases, 3 bases remained unmatched. The CDR3 DNA, read in part, is TGTGCCAGCAGTATCCGGGACTGGGTCTAT. This encodes CASSIRDWVY. The complete CDR3 reads CASSIRDWVYEQYF. Filled out from reference TRBV19 and TRBJ2-7, the complete variable domain reads GGIITQTPKFLIGQEGQKLTLKCQQNFNHDTMYWYRQDSGKGLRLIYYSITENDLQKGDLSEGYDASREKKSSFSLTVTSAQKNEMAVFLCASSIRDWVYEQYFGPGTRLTVL.

With respect to this clone: Gene names are mouse gene names. CDR3 in amino acids: CASSDAGTGVFNQDTQYF. The CDR3 bases that were read are TGTGCCAGCAGTGATGCCGGGACTGGGGTCTTTAACCAAGAC. This chain connects TRBV13-1 to TRBJ2-5; 10 bases map to TRBD2. The CDR3 end lies 4 residues beyond the end of the read and is filled in from the germline J gene. V gave up 0 bases and J gave up 0 bases; unmatched junction bases: 7. Germline CDR1 reads NSHNY; CDR2 reads SYGAGN. CDR3 length: 18 residues.

This clone was seen only a few times. Mouse gene names and germline throughout. With the read ending 4 residues before the CDR3 end, the germline J gene is used to fill in that end. At the DNA level, this CDR3 is encoded by other sequences in the same sample as well. The chain links TRBV19 to TRBJ2-1; 8 nucleotides line up with TRBD2. V gave up 1 base and J gave up 0 bases; unmatched junction bases: 3. Looked up from germline, CDR1 is FNHDT and CDR2 is SITEND (reference sequence). The CDR3 runs to 16 residues. The CDR3 is CASSIPGGYNYAEQFF. The sequenced part of the CDR3 DNA is TGTGCCAGCAGTATACCTGGGGGGTATAACTATGCT.

This clone was counted a few times. The gene names here belong to mouse. The CDR3 extends 4 residues past the end of the read, so its final part is completed from the germline J gene. The J gene is TRBJ2-1, the V gene TRBV1; TRBD2 agrees at 11 bases. The CDR3 spans 14 residues. Germline lookup yields CDR1 NSQYPW and CDR2 LRSPGD (reference sequence). V shed 5 bases, J shed 5 bases, and the junction held 2 bases outside the gene matches. CDR3: CTCSQDWGDAEQFF. Partial CDR3 DNA: TGCACCTGCAGTCAGGACTGGGGGGATGCT.